The 7 T cell receptor beta chains below were found in one sample sequenced in a study of cytomegalovirus exposure and HLA in healthy donors. The protocol was immunoSEQ multiplex PCR, while the TCRdb copy is restricted to in-frame clones and leaves out a portion. This sample has some 140,000 clones, with 86% found just once. The sequenced sample consisted of PBMCs. The receptors come from a human donor in good health.

The gene calls are TRBV27 and TRBJ2-1, with 7 bases fitting TRBD2. This CDR3 has 16 residues. Germline CDR1 and CDR2: MNHEY and SMNVEV (reference sequence). Trimming took 7 bases from V and 3 from J; bases not matched to a gene: 12. The CDR3 spells CASTLKSGANYNEQFF. DNA of the CDR3: TGTGCCAGCACCCTAAAGAGCGGGGCGAACTACAATGAGCAGTTCTTC.

The CDR3 reads CASSLKGAATGELFF. In DNA, the CDR3 is TGTGCCAGCAGCTTAAAGGGGGCGGCCACCGGGGAGCTGTTTTTT. J is TRBJ2-2 and V is TRBV7-3; 7 nucleotides match TRBD1. Germline-derived CDR1 and CDR2 are SGHTA and FQGTGA. The CDR3 contains 15 residues. The junction had 3 bases not matched to a gene; V was cut back by 1 base and J by 4 bases.

The chain combines TRBV19 with TRBJ1-4; D unresolved. From germline, CDR1 is LNHDA and CDR2 SQIVND (reference sequence). The CDR3 is 15 residues long. Trimming pared 3 bases from V and 0 bases from J, leaving 8 bases between. This CDR3 reads CASSMMETTNEKLFF. In DNA form, the CDR3 reads TGTGCCAGTAGTATGATGGAGACAACTAATGAAAAACTGTTTTTT.

V is TRBV30 and J is TRBJ2-2; 8 nucleotides match TRBD1. The CDR3 covers 14 residues. Germline trimming cut 8 bases from V and 7 bases from J; bases unmatched to any gene: 12. CDR1 GTSNPN and CDR2 SVGIG come from the germline V gene (reference sequence). The CDR3 DNA sequence: TGTGCCCGATCGGGACAGGTTCGCGGCGGGGAGCTGTTTTTT. Protein sequence: CARSGQVRGGELFF.

The rearrangement uses TRBV25-1 and TRBJ1-1; D not certain. Germline loops: CDR1 MGHDK, CDR2 SYGVNS. Deletions cut 8 bases from V and 1 base from J, with 5 bases between. The CDR3 runs to 11 residues. CDR3 nucleotide sequence: TGTGCCAGCGGCAAGAACACTGAAGCTTTCTTT. As protein: CASGKNTEAFF.

V gene TRBV5-6 combines with J gene TRBJ2-7, with unresolved D. The germline V gene encodes CDR1 SGHDT and CDR2 YYEEEE. The CDR3 covers 14 residues. The V end lost 3 bases, the J end lost 3 bases, and 13 bases lay between the germline ends. In DNA, the CDR3 is TGTGCCAGCAGCTATTTGGGCAGAAGCTACGAGCAGTACTTC. Translating it yields CASSYLGRSYEQYF.

J is TRBJ2-2 and V is TRBV7-8; 7 bases map to TRBD2. Germline V CDR1 and CDR2: SGHVS, FQNEAQ. After removal of 1 base from V and 5 bases from J, the junction contained 7 bases not matched to a gene. This CDR3 is built from 16 residues. In nucleotides, the CDR3 is TGTGCCAGCAGCTTAGTTGCGGGAGCAGGGACCGGGGAGCTGTTTTTT. It encodes CASSLVAGAGTGELFF.